The TCR beta chain described here comes from a study of beta chain features in type 1 diabetes. A remark on this clone: Its target is unknown.

Expressed TCRB transcripts were sequenced, since all the RNA that had been isolated was reverse transcribed. Profiled with immunoSEQ multiplex PCR; TCRdb holds only in-frame clones, not every one. The sample lists 90,000 to 110,000 clones; about two fifths were seen once. This CDR3 spans 14 amino acids. The J segment lost 7 bases and the V segment lost 4 bases, leaving 7 bases of the junction unmatched. Germline V gene data show CDR1 as GTSNPN and CDR2 as SVGIG (reference sequence). Findings of the study overall: Relative to healthy donors, patients appeared to have naive, central memory and Treg TCRB repertoires that were more similar.

This sequence was found in a young woman in good health. The specimen was stem cell memory CD4+ T cells from blood. This chain uses TRBV30 with TRBJ2-1; 10 bases line up with TRBD2. DNA for the CDR3: TGTGCCTGGAAGAGGAAGCGGGAGGGGAATGAGCAGTTCTTC. Encoded protein: CAWKRKREGNEQFF.